The 22 T cell receptor beta chains below all came from one sample that was sequenced in a study of blood T cell repertoires in COVID-19. The assay was immunoSEQ multiplex PCR, and TCRdb's table has in-frame clones only and misses some. The sample includes about 290,000 clones, about nine tenths of them seen just once. The sample consisted of peripheral blood. These receptors all come from a woman aged 40 to 49 who had recovered from COVID-19.

The rearrangement joins TRBV19 to TRBJ1-1; D gene uncertain. CDR1 is LNHDA and CDR2 is SQIVND in the germline V gene (reference sequence). With 3 bases removed from V and 3 bases from J, the gap between germline ends came to 5 bases. The CDR3 is made up of 12 amino acids. In DNA, the CDR3 is TGTGCCAGTAGTATTCGGTACACTGAAGCTTTCTTT. Its protein product is CASSIRYTEAFF. The whole variable domain, remainder taken from reference TRBV19 and TRBJ1-1, is DGGITQSPKYLFRKEGQNVTLSCEQNLNHDAMYWYRQDPGQGLRLIYYSQIVNDFQKGDIAEGYSVSREKKESFPLTVTSAQKNPTAFYLCASSIRYTEAFFGQGTRLTVV.

This clone occurred once. V and J are TRBV2 and TRBJ1-1; no clear D gene. From germline, CDR1 is SNHLY and CDR2 FYNNEI. V lost 2 bases and J 1 base, leaving 5 bases between the germline ends. The CDR3 is made up of 13 amino acids. CDR3 region: CASSEQENTEAFF. For the CDR3, the DNA is TGTGCCAGCAGTGAACAGGAGAACACTGAAGCTTTCTTT.

The chain employs TRBV9 and TRBJ1-4; D may be TRBD1 (5 bases). V gave up 0 bases and J gave up 0 bases, with 9 bases separating them. The CDR3 loop spans 16 amino acids. CDR1 SGDLS and CDR2 YYNGEE come from the germline V gene. The CDR3 nucleotides read TGTGCCAGCAGCGTAGGGGGCTCGGCAACTAATGAAAAACTGTTTTTT. This codes for CASSVGGSATNEKLFF.

The rearrangement joins TRBV6-2 or TRBV6-3 to TRBJ2-1, with 11 bases matching TRBD2. CDR3 length: 20 residues. Per the germline V gene, CDR1 is MNHEY and CDR2 is SVGEGT. V dropped 5 bases and J dropped 0; count of bases not matched to a gene: 15. The CDR3 spells CASSHGQHQTSGISYNEQFF. CDR3 in DNA: TGTGCCAGCAGTCATGGACAGCACCAGACTAGCGGGATCTCCTACAATGAGCAGTTCTTC.

Comments on this clone: Additional DNA sequences in this sample encode the identical CDR3. The V and J genes are TRBV7-2 and TRBJ1-1; tentative D call: TRBD1 (6 bases). Between the trimmed V and J ends, which lost 4 bases and 1 base, there was a span of 7 bases. CDR1 is SGHTA, CDR2 FQGNSA, per germline. This CDR3 region has 13 residues. The CDR3 nucleotides are TGTGCCAGCAGCTCACAGGGGAACACTGAAGCTTTCTTT. Protein: CASSSQGNTEAFF.

V usage is TRBV30 and J usage is TRBJ2-4; D perhaps matches TRBD2 (6 bases). Germline CDR1 is GTSNPN and CDR2 is SVGIG (reference sequence). V lost 2 bases to trimming and J lost 0 bases, with 11 bases between them. This CDR3 spans 15 amino acids. The CDR3 DNA reads as TGTGCCTGGAGTATCGGGACTGTAGCCAAAAACATTCAGTACTTC. Translation: CAWSIGTVAKNIQYF. Based on the CDR3 plus reference TRBV30 and TRBJ2-4, the full variable domain is SQTIHQWPATLVQPVGSPLSLECTVEGTSNPNLYWYRQAAGRGLQLLFYSVGIGQISSEVPQNLSASRPQDRQFILSSKKLLLSDSGFYLCAWSIGTVAKNIQYFGAGTRLSVL.

This chain joins TRBV28 and TRBJ2-4; D possibly corresponds to TRBD1 (6 bases). The CDR3 runs 11 residues. The V gene's germline CDR1 is MDHEN and CDR2 SYDVKM. V lost 10 bases and J 14 bases, leaving 18 bases between the germline ends. The CDR3 reads CATDQGHLEYF. The CDR3 DNA reads TGTGCCACCGATCAGGGACATCTGGAGTACTTC.

This chain connects TRBV11-3 to TRBJ2-1; 8 bases match TRBD2. CDR1 SGHNT and CDR2 YENEEA come from the germline V gene. V lost 3 bases to trimming and J lost 1 base; unmatched junction nucleotides: 5. The CDR3 is made up of 16 amino acids. DNA of the CDR3: TGTGCCAGCAGCTTTAGCGGGACGGGGTCCTACAATGAGCAGTTCTTC. Amino acid sequence: CASSFSGTGSYNEQFF.

V usage is TRBV5-1 and J usage is TRBJ2-1; D is undetermined. CDR3 length equals 13 residues. Germline V lookup: CDR1 SGHRS, CDR2 YFSETQ. V was cut by 0 bases and J by 6 bases, with 7 bases left in between. The CDR3, as DNA: TGCGCCAGCAGCTTGGCGACTGTCAATGAGCAGTTCTTC. Protein product: CASSLATVNEQFF.

CDR3 in amino acids: CASSSRGGEQYF. CDR3 nucleotides: TGTGCCAGCAGCTCCCGAGGGGGCGAGCAGTACTTC. The J gene is TRBJ2-7, the V gene TRBV11-1, with D possibly TRBD1 on 6 matching bases. Trimming removed 4 bases from V and 6 bases from J, with 10 bases in between. CDR1 and CDR2 from the germline V gene are SGHAT and FQDESV (reference sequence). The CDR3 has 12 residues.

For this clone: At one boundary the junction diverges from the germline segment, which might be a read error. The rearrangement links TRBV14 to TRBJ2-7; the match to TRBD1 covers 8 bases. Germline CDR1 SGHDN, CDR2 FVKESK. The length of the CDR3 is 14 residues. The DNA of the CDR3 is TGTGCCAGCAGCCACTCAGGGGGCTCCGACGAGCAGTACTTC. Amino acid sequence: CASSHSGGSDEQYF.

The V call is TRBV7-6, the J call TRBJ2-1; 12 nucleotides align to TRBD2. This CDR3 is 18 amino acids long. Germline V gene data show CDR1 as SGHVS and CDR2 as FNYEAQ. V was clipped by 1 base and J by 2 bases; unmatched bases: 6. The CDR3 spells CASSLDWASGRAYNEQFF. In nucleotides, the CDR3 is TGTGCCAGCAGCTTAGATTGGGCTAGCGGGAGGGCCTACAATGAGCAGTTCTTC.

The V gene is TRBV2, the J gene TRBJ2-7; 8 bases are a match to TRBD1. This CDR3 has 12 residues. The V gene end was trimmed by 7 bases and the J gene end by 5 bases; junction bases not matched to a gene: 4. Germline V CDR1 and CDR2: SNHLY, FYNNEI. CDR3 in DNA: TGTGCCAGCATGGACAGGGTCCACGAGCAGTACTTC. This codes for CASMDRVHEQYF.

The chain links TRBV27 to TRBJ1-1; D unresolved. Germline values: CDR1 MNHEY, CDR2 SMNVEV (reference sequence). V shed 5 bases and J shed 3 bases, with 10 bases lying between them. The CDR3 runs to 13 residues. Written as DNA, the CDR3 is TGTGCCAGCAGTCCGGGGTCGGACACTGAAGCTTTCTTT. Translation gives CASSPGSDTEAFF.

The chain links TRBV10-3 to TRBJ2-7; D is perhaps TRBD2 (6 bases). Trimming pared 8 bases from V and 6 bases from J, leaving 17 bases between. The CDR3 covers 13 residues. The germline gives CDR1 ENHRY, CDR2 SYGVKD. In nucleotides, the CDR3 is TGTGCCATCTGGGCGGGAAATCCCTCCGAGCAGTACTTC. It yields the protein CAIWAGNPSEQYF.

This rearrangement joins TRBV18 to TRBJ2-7; TRBD1 matches 9 bases. The CDR3 extends over 15 amino acids. The ends lost 3 bases at V and 3 bases at J; junction bases unmatched: 6. Germline values: CDR1 KGHSH, CDR2 LQKENI. DNA of the CDR3: TGTGCCAGCTCACCCCGGGACAGGGACAACTACGAGCAGTACTTC. This translates into CASSPRDRDNYEQYF.

The chain's CDR3 is CATSDSRLAGLKFGTDTQYF. The DNA for the CDR3 is TGTGCCACCAGTGATTCCCGACTAGCGGGACTTAAATTTGGCACAGATACGCAGTATTTT. V and J are TRBV24-1 and TRBJ2-3; 11 nucleotides agree with TRBD2. Germline V lookup: CDR1 KGHDR, CDR2 SFDVKD. V lost 2 bases to trimming and J lost 1 base; unmatched junction nucleotides: 13. The CDR3 extends over 20 amino acids.

The genes are TRBV5-4 and TRBJ2-1, with D maybe TRBD1 (5 bases). Trimming stripped 0 bases from V and 4 bases from J, with 11 bases between. The CDR3 length is 15 residues. Germline CDR1 SGHNT, CDR2 YYREEE (reference sequence). The CDR3 protein is CASSLVGLGYNEQFF. In DNA, the CDR3 is TGTGCCAGCAGCTTGGTGGGGCTAGGGTACAATGAGCAGTTCTTC.

This clone was seen a handful of times. The V call is TRBV5-1, the J call TRBJ2-2, with 7 bases fitting TRBD2. The germline gives CDR1 SGHRS, CDR2 YFSETQ. Trimming cost V 0 bases and J 4 bases; bases outside gene matches: 3. This CDR3 has 15 amino acids. The CDR3 bases are TGCGCCAGCAGCTTGGGCGGGAGAGTCACCGGGGAGCTGTTTTTT. Protein product: CASSLGGRVTGELFF. The whole variable domain, remainder taken from reference TRBV5-1 and TRBJ2-2, is KAGVTQTPRYLIKTRGQQVTLSCSPISGHRSVSWYQQTPGQGLQFLFEYFSETQRNKGNFPGRFSGRQFSNSRSEMNVSTLELGDSALYLCASSLGGRVTGELFFGEGSRLTVL.

J is TRBJ2-1 and V is TRBV19, with 10 bases fitting TRBD2. This CDR3 is built from 15 residues. Germline V gene lookup returns CDR1 LNHDA and CDR2 SQIVND (reference sequence). The V and J ends lost 6 bases and 1 base, in that order; junction bases with no gene match: 3. The CDR3 protein is CASRNSGRSYNEQFF. CDR3 DNA: TGTGCCAGTAGAAATAGCGGGAGGTCCTACAATGAGCAGTTCTTC. The whole variable domain, filled in from reference TRBV19 and TRBJ2-1, reads DGGITQSPKYLFRKEGQNVTLSCEQNLNHDAMYWYRQDPGQGLRLIYYSQIVNDFQKGDIAEGYSVSREKKESFPLTVTSAQKNPTAFYLCASRNSGRSYNEQFFGPGTRLTVL.

The chain carries TRBV7-3 and TRBJ2-1; maybe TRBD1 (6 bases). The CDR3 is made up of 16 amino acids. V was cut by 5 bases and J by 2 bases, with 16 bases left in between. CDR1 and CDR2 from the germline V gene are SGHTA and FQGTGA. Here the CDR3 DNA reads TGTGCCAGCAGCCCTCTCCCAGGGGCGCCCTACAATGAGCAGTTCTTC. Translating it yields CASSPLPGAPYNEQFF.

This chain joins TRBV18 and TRBJ2-3, with a weak D call TRBD1 (5 bases). V was shortened by 6 bases and J by 3 bases, with 13 bases between the two germline ends. Looked up from germline, CDR1 is KGHSH and CDR2 is LQKENI. The CDR3 has 14 residues. The CDR3 protein is CASSQGELTDTQYF. The CDR3 coding sequence is TGTGCCAGCTCTCAAGGGGAATTGACAGATACGCAGTATTTT. The full variable domain, rest sourced from reference TRBV18 and TRBJ2-3, is NAGVMQNPRHLVRRRGQEARLRCSPMKGHSHVYWYRQLPEEGLKFMVYLQKENIIDESGMPKERFSAEFPKEGPSILRIQQVVRGDSAAYFCASSQGELTDTQYFGPGTRLTVL.